This T cell receptor (beta chain) was captured by sequencing in a study of CD8 T cells in ankylosing spondylitis (dated by TCRdb to the late 2010s). About the study as a whole: The study set out to find disease-linked TCR variants by profiling T cell receptor beta repertoires in ankylosing spondylitis patients and healthy donors. In total, the full study cohort was made up of 110 or so healthy donors and 25 to 30 ankylosing spondylitis patients. Peripheral blood was sampled, and synovial fluid was also collected from ankylosing spondylitis patients. General findings and caveats noted by the study authors: A TCR beta motif of several highly homologous amino acid variants appeared characteristic of blood from ankylosing spondylitis patients. Significant enrichment of the disease-linked clones was reported in matched synovial fluid samples from ankylosing spondylitis patients. Some TCR beta motif variants had previously been reported in synovial fluid and blood of reactive arthritis patients, which suggested common disease-initiation mechanisms. In peripheral blood, the disease-linked clones were found at relatively low frequencies and had a CD8+ phenotype.

The germline V gene (reference sequence) supplies CDR1 DFQATT and CDR2 SNEGSKA. V was cut back by 1 base and J by 2 bases, leaving a gap of 17 bases between them. There are 16 amino acids in the CDR3, from cysteine to phenylalanine inclusive. Just the 48-base CDR3 DNA is kept, in frame starting at base 1. In its sample, this clonotype was seen many times. It has no known antigen specificity. No base-level quality is on record; no much larger clone is a single base apart. Instrument used: Illumina HiSeq 2500. Quantitative 5'-RACE with molecular barcodes was used to prepare TCR beta libraries. In the source study's methods: A new computational method, built on a probabilistic model of VDJ rearrangement, was used to identify disease-linked TCR variants. Using fastp at Q25 and MiXCR, TCRdb reprocessed the public reads and kept productive beta chains. Duplicate CDR3 protein sequences are folded into a single record with the most common DNA and genes. The V and J calls and clone size are TCRdb's, not the authors'. The sample records fewer than 550,000 distinct CDR3 sequences, about 5.2% of which are singletons. 3.5% of the sample goes to the ten largest clones.

This TCR was sampled from a male donor with ankylosing spondylitis. The sequence links TRBV20-1 to TRBJ2-5; D gene: possibly TRBD2, on 6 matching bases. Material for sequencing was blood, either unsorted or a sorted T cell fraction (not recorded which). The CDR3 loop reads CSARVGLRGPQETQYF. In nucleotides, the sequence is TGCAGTGCTAGAGTAGGGTTGCGGGGCCCTCAAGAGACCCAGTACTTC.